Below are 25 T cell receptor beta chains sequenced from a single sample in a study of blood T cell repertoires in COVID-19 (TCRdb year 2020). The library was obtained by the immunoSEQ multiplex PCR assay. Not all clones reach the TCRdb copy of this immuneACCESS table, which keeps in-frame sequences only. Checked studies attribute under half of the gap to unresolved V genes and leave the rest unexplained. The sample table contains 300,000 to 400,000 clones; only one count was recorded for approximately 86% of them. The top ten clonotypes cover 4% to 5.5% of the sample. Sequencing was done on a sample of PBMCs or T cells enriched from blood (not recorded which). Receptors were obtained from a woman between 40 and 50 years old with acute COVID-19.

This clone was observed a few times. The V and J genes are TRBV7-8 and TRBJ1-2; D perhaps matches TRBD1 (6 bases). This CDR3 spans 14 amino acids. Trimming shortened V by 4 bases and J by 8 bases, and 17 bases separated the two germline ends. Germline CDR1 is SGHVS and CDR2 is FQNEAQ. This chain's CDR3 is CASSSGTRRWGYTF. DNA for the CDR3: TGTGCCAGCAGCTCCGGGACACGGCGTTGGGGCTACACCTTC.

The chain couples TRBV28 to TRBJ1-5, with D perhaps matching TRBD1 (6 bases). CDR3 length equals 14 residues. V was pared by 6 bases and J by 2 bases, with 11 bases between. Looked up from germline, CDR1 is MDHEN and CDR2 is SYDVKM. This chain's CDR3 is CASSNRVGNQPQHF. The CDR3 bases are TGTGCCAGCAGCAACAGGGTAGGCAATCAGCCCCAGCATTTT.

This clone occurred once. The chain recombines TRBV12-5 with TRBJ2-3; perhaps TRBD1 as D (6 bases). Trimming pared 1 base from V and 4 bases from J, leaving 18 bases between. There are 17 residues in the CDR3. Looked up from germline, CDR1 is LGHNT and CDR2 is FRNRAP. The CDR3 bases are TGTGCTAGTGGTTTGGGCCCGACAGGCCTCAACGCAGATACGCAGTATTTT. Its translation is CASGLGPTGLNADTQYF.

This chain joins TRBV7-3 and TRBJ2-3, with no clear D. Trimming took off 4 bases at V and 1 base at J, with 6 bases between the two ends. This CDR3 has 13 amino acids. Germline CDR1 and CDR2: SGHTA and FQGTGA. The CDR3 spells CASSSSGTDTQYF. DNA for the CDR3: TGTGCCAGCAGCTCCTCAGGCACAGATACGCAGTATTTT.

This chain links TRBV28 with TRBJ2-5; perhaps TRBD1 as D (7 bases). Germline V gene lookup returns CDR1 MDHEN and CDR2 SYDVKM. Trimming removed 8 bases from V and 2 bases from J, with 15 bases in between. The length of the CDR3 is 14 residues. The chain's CDR3 is CASAPGGKQETQYF. In DNA form, the CDR3 reads TGTGCCAGCGCTCCAGGGGGGAAGCAAGAGACCCAGTACTTC.

The CDR3 spells CASRLEAGEQYF. The CDR3 coding sequence is TGTGCCAGCAGATTGGAGGCGGGCGAGCAGTACTTC. J is TRBJ2-7 and V is TRBV6-5, with D possibly TRBD2 on 5 matching bases. V lost 6 bases to trimming and J lost 6 bases, with 12 bases between them. CDR1 is MNHEY and CDR2 is SVGAGI in the germline V gene. The CDR3 extends over 12 amino acids.

The chain combines TRBV5-1 with TRBJ1-1; 9 positions agree with TRBD1. V lost 5 bases, J lost 5 bases, and 4 bases stayed unmatched. The CDR3 is made up of 13 amino acids. The V gene's germline CDR1 is SGHRS and CDR2 YFSETQ. CDR3 region: CASSDRGVTEAFF. CDR3 nucleotides: TGCGCCAGCAGTGACAGGGGGGTGACTGAAGCTTTCTTT.

This clone was counted a single time. This sequence joins TRBV5-8 and TRBJ1-5; 7 nucleotides align to TRBD1. The V gene end was trimmed by 4 bases and the J gene end by 2 bases; junction bases not matched to a gene: 3. CDR3 length: 14 amino acids. Germline values: CDR1 SGHTS, CDR2 YDEGEE. The CDR3 here is CASSGTEGNQPQHF. CDR3 nucleotides: TGTGCCAGCAGCGGGACAGAGGGCAATCAGCCCCAGCATTTT.

This clone was picked up a small number of times. The chain has TRBV9 and TRBJ1-2; 9 bases line up with TRBD1. The CDR3 runs 15 residues. Unmatched junction bases numbered 3, after V lost 0 bases and J lost 3 bases. Germline values: CDR1 SGDLS, CDR2 YYNGEE. The CDR3 DNA is TGTGCCAGCAGCGTAGGACAGGGGGTCTACTATGGCTACACCTTC. This gives the protein CASSVGQGVYYGYTF. The whole variable domain, remainder taken from reference TRBV9 and TRBJ1-2, is DSGVTQTPKHLITATGQRVTLRCSPRSGDLSVYWYQQSLDQGLQFLIQYYNGEERAKGNILERFSAQQFPDLHSELNLSSLELGDSALYFCASSVGQGVYYGYTFGSGTRLTVV.

This clone was seen only a few times. The rearrangement joins TRBV7-2 to TRBJ1-3, with TRBD1 matching 7 bases. V shed 1 base and J 8 bases; nucleotides not matched to a gene: 5. Germline V gives CDR1 SGHTA, CDR2 FQGNSA. This CDR3 region has 14 residues. The CDR3 nucleotides read TGTGCCAGCAGCTTAGGGTTCCAGGGGGACACCATATATTTT. Translated: CASSLGFQGDTIYF.

V and J are TRBV19 and TRBJ1-5; maybe TRBD1 (6 bases). Trimming cost V 5 bases and J 4 bases, with 18 bases left between them. The CDR3 is made up of 16 amino acids. CDR1 LNHDA and CDR2 SQIVND come from the germline V gene (reference sequence). The CDR3 sequence: CASSPRDTIENQPQHF. The DNA of the CDR3 is TGTGCCAGTAGTCCCAGGGACACGATTGAAAATCAGCCCCAGCATTTT.

This clone was recorded once. The chain is built from TRBV7-2 and TRBJ1-2, with 10 positions matching TRBD1. Trimming took 5 bases from V and 7 from J; bases not matched to a gene: 10. The CDR3 spans 15 residues. CDR1 and CDR2 (germline): SGHTA, FQGNSA. The CDR3 loop is CASSPSGTGVIGYTF. CDR3 nucleotide sequence: TGTGCCAGCAGCCCAAGTGGGACAGGGGTTATTGGCTACACCTTC.

The rearrangement links TRBV11-3 to TRBJ2-2, with D perhaps matching TRBD2 (6 bases). This CDR3 has 14 residues. Germline V gene data show CDR1 as SGHNT and CDR2 as YENEEA. Trimming took 1 base from V and 4 from J, leaving 7 bases between them. The CDR3 region has the DNA TGTGCCAGCAGCTTAGCCGGGGGCACCGGGGAGCTGTTTTTT. It specifies CASSLAGGTGELFF.

V gene TRBV10-3 combines with J gene TRBJ2-1; 11 nucleotides align to TRBD2. CDR1 ENHRY and CDR2 SYGVKD come from the germline V gene. The CDR3 contains 16 residues. With 6 bases clipped from V and 2 bases from J, the junction kept 6 bases outside the gene matches. The CDR3 loop is CAISIIAGGTYNEQFF. In DNA, the CDR3 is TGTGCCATCAGCATAATAGCGGGGGGGACCTACAATGAGCAGTTCTTC.

This clone was seen a handful of times. The chain links TRBV14 to TRBJ2-7; perhaps TRBD1 as D (9 bases). Trimming stripped 4 bases from V and 2 bases from J, with 18 bases between. CDR1 SGHDN and CDR2 FVKESK come from the germline V gene. This CDR3 comprises 16 residues. The CDR3 here is CASSPYSGTGTYEQYF. CDR3 nucleotides: TGTGCCAGCAGCCCCTATAGCGGGACAGGGACCTACGAGCAGTACTTC.

The rearrangement joins TRBV11-2 to TRBJ1-1; 9 nucleotides agree with TRBD1. V shed 2 bases and J 4 bases; nucleotides not matched to a gene: 11. This CDR3 is built from 17 residues. The V gene's germline CDR1 is SGHAT and CDR2 FQNNGV. CDR3 sequence (DNA): TGTGCCAGCAGCTTACGTGGACAGGGGCTCGGTTTCACTGAAGCTTTCTTT. Translation gives CASSLRGQGLGFTEAFF.

The chain recombines TRBV3-1 (or the pseudogene TRBV3-2) with TRBJ2-2, with D possibly TRBD2 on 7 matching bases. V was shortened by 1 base and J by 8 bases, with 14 bases between the two germline ends. The CDR3 length is 15 residues. CDR1 and CDR2 (germline): LGHDT, YNNKEL (reference sequence). The CDR3 DNA follows: TGTGCCAGCAGCCAAGCCGCGGGGGCACGAGGGGAGCTGTTTTTT. It encodes CASSQAAGARGELFF.

This clone was observed at least ten times. This chain connects TRBV21-1 to TRBJ2-3; TRBD2, as called in the table, went unchecked against the DNA. TRBV21-1 represents a pseudogene. This CDR3 region has 16 residues. The CDR3 here is CASSKALLARTDTQYF. The CDR3 bases are TGTGCCAGCAGCAAAGCGCTTCTAGCGCGCACAGATACGCAGTATTTT.

This sequence joins TRBV28 and TRBJ1-2, with 8 bases fitting TRBD1. The J segment lost 7 bases and the V segment lost 8 bases, leaving 6 bases of the junction unmatched. CDR3 length: 12 amino acids. CDR1 is MDHEN and CDR2 is SYDVKM in the germline V gene. CDR3 DNA sequence: TGTGCCAGCCAGCAGGGGGCAGGTGGCTACACCTTC. It translates to CASQQGAGGYTF.

V and J are TRBV29-1 and TRBJ1-1; the D is unclear. Looked up from germline, CDR1 is SQVTM and CDR2 is ANQGSEA. V shed 4 bases and J shed 0 bases, with 15 bases lying between them. This CDR3 contains 15 residues. CDR3 residues: CSVGPPDGMNTEAFF. CDR3 nucleotides: TGCAGCGTTGGCCCGCCTGACGGGATGAACACTGAAGCTTTCTTT.

The rearrangement uses TRBV10-1 and TRBJ2-2; no definite D call. V lost 5 bases and J 6 bases, leaving 7 bases between the germline ends. Germline CDR1 is WNHNN and CDR2 is SYGVQD (reference sequence). The CDR3 covers 12 residues. Here the CDR3 DNA reads TGCGCCAGCAGTCTCTCCCCCGGGGAGCTGTTTTTT. Translated: CASSLSPGELFF.

This chain joins TRBV5-1 and TRBJ1-1; 9 bases fit TRBD1. Losses at the gene ends were 2 bases for V and 4 bases for J; bases not matched to a gene: 3. The germline gives CDR1 SGHRS, CDR2 YFSETQ. The CDR3 is 14 residues long. The CDR3 protein is CASSFDRGVTEAFF. CDR3 DNA sequence: TGCGCCAGCAGCTTTGACAGGGGGGTCACTGAAGCTTTCTTT. Combining the CDR3 with reference TRBV5-1 and TRBJ1-1 gives the whole variable domain KAGVTQTPRYLIKTRGQQVTLSCSPISGHRSVSWYQQTPGQGLQFLFEYFSETQRNKGNFPGRFSGRQFSNSRSEMNVSTLELGDSALYLCASSFDRGVTEAFFGQGTRLTVV.

The chain uses TRBV5-8 and TRBJ2-5; D ambiguous. Trimming took off 4 bases at V and 0 bases at J, with 4 bases between the two ends. The CDR3 is made up of 12 amino acids. The germline CDR1 and CDR2 sequences are SGHTS and YDEGEE. The CDR3 loop reads CASSPDQETQYF. The CDR3 bases are TGTGCCAGCAGCCCGGACCAAGAGACCCAGTACTTC.

This clone was detected a few times. The V and J genes are TRBV7-9 and TRBJ2-7; TRBD2 is a possible D gene (5 bases). The length of the CDR3 is 14 residues. Germline-derived CDR1 and CDR2 are SEHNR and FQNEAQ (reference sequence). V was clipped by 2 bases and J by 2 bases, with 10 bases between them. The CDR3 sequence is CASSLPGITYEQYF. The CDR3 DNA is TGTGCCAGCAGCTTACCCGGGATCACCTACGAGCAGTACTTC. The entire variable domain, with the rest obtained from reference TRBV7-9 and TRBJ2-7, is as follows: DTGVSQNPRHKITKRGQNVTFRCDPISEHNRLYWYRQTLGQGPEFLTYFQNEAQLEKSRLLSDRFSAERPKGSFSTLEIQRTEQGDSAMYLCASSLPGITYEQYFGPGTRLTVT.

This sequence joins TRBV7-9 and TRBJ1-2, with unresolved D. The germline CDR1 and CDR2 sequences are SEHNR and FQNEAQ (reference sequence). Trimming stripped 3 bases from V and 8 bases from J, with 22 bases between. The CDR3 length is 16 residues. The CDR3 nucleotides are TGTGCCAGCAGCTTTTTTCATATGGCTCCCAATAGCGGCTACACCTTC. It yields the protein CASSFFHMAPNSGYTF.